The 15 T cell receptor beta chains in this list originate from one sample, sequenced in a study of T cell repertoires in cytomegalovirus infection. TCRdb recomputed calls from the reads with MiXCR, one row per CDR3 protein. The sample comprises more than 650,000 distinct CDR3 sequences, about a third of which are singletons, and roughly 2.8% rests with the top ten. Sequenced material: PBMCs. These receptors came from a human donor in good health (CMV status not recorded). Some clones in this sample may be carry-over from other donors' samples.

The J gene is TRBJ2-1, the V gene TRBV11-1, with D possibly being TRBD1 (6 bases). From germline, CDR1 is SGHAT and CDR2 FQDESV (reference sequence). CDR3 length equals 16 residues. V lost 5 bases to trimming and J lost 0 bases, with 14 bases between them. The CDR3 protein is CASSPGQLVSYNEQFF. The CDR3, as DNA: TGTGCCAGCAGCCCAGGACAGCTGGTCTCCTACAATGAGCAGTTCTTC.

The chain recombines TRBV27 with TRBJ2-7; TRBD1 matches 9 bases. CDR3 length: 13 residues. Germline CDR1 MNHEY, CDR2 SMNVEV (reference sequence). The V segment lost 4 bases and the J segment 6 bases; nucleotides outside the gene matches: 4. CDR3 in DNA: TGTGCCAGCAGTTGGGACAGGGTGGGCGAGCAGTACTTC. Protein: CASSWDRVGEQYF.

The sample holds many counts of this clonotype. This sequence joins TRBV12-3 or TRBV12-4 and TRBJ2-7; D possibly corresponds to TRBD2 (5 bases). The CDR3 sequence is 12 residues long. V lost 5 bases and J 7 bases, leaving 12 bases between the germline ends. For the CDR3, the DNA is TGTGCCAGCAGTGATCCAACGGGGGAGCAGTACTTC. This sequence encodes CASSDPTGEQYF.

V usage is TRBV4-2 and J usage is TRBJ1-2; maybe TRBD1 (5 bases). The CDR3 is 15 residues long. CDR1 and CDR2 from the germline V gene are LGHNA and YNFKEQ. The V end was cut by 1 base, the J end by 3 bases, with 12 bases between. This chain's CDR3 is CASSQVLGTDYGYTF. DNA of the CDR3: TGTGCCAGCAGCCAAGTCTTAGGGACGGACTATGGCTACACCTTC.

This clonotype was counted between two and nine times. This CDR3 is CATGTGTGTEAFF. As DNA, the CDR3 is TGTGCCACCGGGACAGGGACTGGGACTGAAGCTTTCTTT. This chain joins TRBV24-1 and TRBJ1-1, with 9 positions matching TRBD1. The CDR3 is made up of 13 amino acids. The germline V gene encodes CDR1 KGHDR and CDR2 SFDVKD. V was clipped by 9 bases and J by 5 bases; unmatched bases: 6.

Only one count was recorded for this clonotype. CDR3 bases: TGCAGTGCTAGTGCCCCGAGTCTGGGCACTGAAGCTTTCTTT. Translated: CSASAPSLGTEAFF. The V and J genes are TRBV20-1 and TRBJ1-1; D gene ambiguous. Trimming shortened V by 3 bases and J by 4 bases, and 15 bases separated the two germline ends. The CDR3 consists of 14 residues. Germline values: CDR1 DFQATT, CDR2 SNEGSKA (reference sequence).

This clonotype was counted at least ten times. The rearrangement uses TRBV7-2 and TRBJ1-2; tentative D call: TRBD1 (5 bases). Deletions cut 5 bases from V and 7 bases from J, with 17 bases between. The CDR3 is made up of 14 amino acids. Per germline, CDR1 SGHTA and CDR2 FQGNSA. CDR3 sequence: CASSPGRSIGGYTF. The CDR3 coding sequence is TGTGCCAGCAGCCCGGGGCGGAGTATAGGTGGCTACACCTTC.

The V and J genes are TRBV2 and TRBJ1-4; D uncertain. Germline loops: CDR1 SNHLY, CDR2 FYNNEI. Deletions cut 8 bases from V and 6 bases from J, with 16 bases between. This CDR3 contains 14 residues. In DNA form, the CDR3 reads TGTGCCAGCCGCCTGGGGAAGGCGTATGAAAAACTGTTTTTT. Amino acids: CASRLGKAYEKLFF.

The gene calls are TRBV11-2 and TRBJ1-5; tentative D call: TRBD1 (5 bases). This CDR3 spans 16 amino acids. V was trimmed by 5 bases and J by 0 bases, leaving 14 bases between them. Germline V gene data show CDR1 as SGHAT and CDR2 as FQNNGV. The CDR3 here is CASSPSGGSSNQPQHF. CDR3 nucleotides: TGTGCCAGCAGCCCGTCGGGGGGAAGTAGCAATCAGCCCCAGCATTTT.

This clonotype was picked up a small number of times. The chain couples TRBV12-3 or TRBV12-4 to TRBJ2-1, with TRBD2 matching 8 bases. The length of the CDR3 is 14 residues. The V gene end was trimmed by 5 bases and the J gene end by 9 bases; junction bases not matched to a gene: 9. CDR3 DNA sequence: TGTGCCAGCAGTGAGAGCGGGAGCACTAGTGAGCAGTTCTTC. Encoded protein: CASSESGSTSEQFF.

This clonotype was observed a handful of times. The gene calls are TRBV11-2 and TRBJ2-5; 12 bases map to TRBD2. This CDR3 is 15 amino acids long. Germline V lookup: CDR1 SGHAT, CDR2 FQNNGV. V shed 3 bases, J shed 3 bases, and the junction held 2 bases outside the gene matches. CDR3 residues: CASSFRTSGEETQYF. For the CDR3, the DNA is TGTGCCAGCAGCTTCCGGACTAGCGGGGAAGAGACCCAGTACTTC.

The chain recombines TRBV23-1 with TRBJ2-7, with D perhaps TRBD1 (6 bases). TRBV23-1 is assigned to the ORF class and has an uncertain function. The CDR3 length is 16 residues. Trimming took 7 bases from V and 1 from J, leaving 20 bases between them. The CDR3 sequence: CASNKPYRDISYEQYF. The CDR3 region has the DNA TGCGCCAGCAATAAACCATACCGGGACATATCCTACGAGCAGTACTTC.

This clonotype was detected once. The junction and the germline gene differ at one end; a read error may be behind it. The chain couples TRBV28 to TRBJ1-2; D remains ambiguous. Germline CDR1 reads MDHEN; CDR2 reads SYDVKM. This CDR3 contains 11 residues. CDR3 sequence (DNA): TGTGCCAGCAGTTTATTCGGTGGCTACAACTTC. This translates into CASSLFGGYNF.

This clonotype was seen a few times. V and J are TRBV12-3 or TRBV12-4 and TRBJ1-1; D is uncertain. The CDR3 runs to 14 residues. Trimming left V 5 bases short and J 1 base short, with 11 bases between. The chain's CDR3 is CASSAFSGNTEAFF. In DNA form, the CDR3 reads TGTGCCAGCAGTGCCTTTAGTGGGAACACTGAAGCTTTCTTT.

This clonotype was seen a handful of times. The chain couples TRBV7-9 to TRBJ1-1, with D possibly matching TRBD1 (6 bases). The CDR3 is 14 residues long. With 8 bases removed from V and 0 bases from J, the gap between germline ends came to 13 bases. Germline CDR1 is SEHNR and CDR2 is FQNEAQ (reference sequence). The CDR3 spells CASGLGGMNTEAFF. The CDR3 DNA follows: TGTGCCAGCGGGTTAGGGGGGATGAACACTGAAGCTTTCTTT. The entire variable domain, with the rest obtained from reference TRBV7-9 and TRBJ1-1, is as follows: DTGVSQNPRHKITKRGQNVTFRCDPISEHNRLYWYRQTLGQGPEFLTYFQNEAQLEKSRLLSDRFSAERPKGSFSTLEIQRTEQGDSAMYLCASGLGGMNTEAFFGQGTRLTVV.